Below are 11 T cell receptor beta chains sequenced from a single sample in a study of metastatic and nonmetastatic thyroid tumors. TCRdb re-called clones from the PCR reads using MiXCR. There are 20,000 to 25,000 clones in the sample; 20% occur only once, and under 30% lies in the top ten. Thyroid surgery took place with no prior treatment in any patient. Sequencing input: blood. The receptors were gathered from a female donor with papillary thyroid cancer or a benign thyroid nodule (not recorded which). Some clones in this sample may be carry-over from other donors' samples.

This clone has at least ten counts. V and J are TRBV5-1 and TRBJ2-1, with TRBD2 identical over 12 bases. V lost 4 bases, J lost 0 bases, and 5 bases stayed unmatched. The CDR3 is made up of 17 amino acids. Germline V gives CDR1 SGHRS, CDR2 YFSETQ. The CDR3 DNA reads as TGCGCCAGCAGCACCGGGACTAGCGGGCTCTCCTACAATGAGCAGTTCTTC. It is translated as CASSTGTSGLSYNEQFF.

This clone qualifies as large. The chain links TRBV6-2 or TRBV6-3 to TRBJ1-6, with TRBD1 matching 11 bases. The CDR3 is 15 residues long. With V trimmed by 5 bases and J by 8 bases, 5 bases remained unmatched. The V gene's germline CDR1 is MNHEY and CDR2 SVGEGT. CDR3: CASSRPGQGDSPLHF. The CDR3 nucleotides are TGTGCCAGCAGTCGACCGGGACAGGGGGATTCACCCCTCCACTTT.

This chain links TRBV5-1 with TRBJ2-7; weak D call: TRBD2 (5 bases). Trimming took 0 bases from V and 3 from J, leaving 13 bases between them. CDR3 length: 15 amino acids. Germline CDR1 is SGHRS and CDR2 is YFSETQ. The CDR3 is CASSLASGAYYEQYF. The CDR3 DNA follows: TGCGCCAGCAGCTTGGCGAGCGGCGCGTACTACGAGCAGTACTTC.

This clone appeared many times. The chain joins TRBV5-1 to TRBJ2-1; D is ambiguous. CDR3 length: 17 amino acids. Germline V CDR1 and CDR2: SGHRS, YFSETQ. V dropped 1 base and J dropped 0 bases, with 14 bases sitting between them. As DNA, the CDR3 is TGCGCCAGCAGCTTGAAGGCAGGCCTGAGCTCCTACAATGAGCAGTTCTTC. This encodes CASSLKAGLSSYNEQFF.

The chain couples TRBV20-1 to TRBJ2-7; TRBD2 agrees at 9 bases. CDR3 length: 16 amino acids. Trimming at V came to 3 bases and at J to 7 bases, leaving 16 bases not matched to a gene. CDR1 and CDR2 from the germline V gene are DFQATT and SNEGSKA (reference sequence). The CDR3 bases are TGCAGTGCTAGCAGACTAGCGGATGGGGATACCGGAGAGCAGTACTTC. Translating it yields CSASRLADGDTGEQYF.

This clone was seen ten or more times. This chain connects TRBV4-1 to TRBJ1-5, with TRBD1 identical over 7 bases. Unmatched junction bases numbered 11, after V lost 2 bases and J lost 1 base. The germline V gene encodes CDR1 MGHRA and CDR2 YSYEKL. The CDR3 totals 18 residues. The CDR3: CASSQRGGGVSSNQPQHF. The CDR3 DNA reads TGCGCCAGCAGCCAACGAGGGGGCGGAGTCTCGAGCAATCAGCCCCAGCATTTT.

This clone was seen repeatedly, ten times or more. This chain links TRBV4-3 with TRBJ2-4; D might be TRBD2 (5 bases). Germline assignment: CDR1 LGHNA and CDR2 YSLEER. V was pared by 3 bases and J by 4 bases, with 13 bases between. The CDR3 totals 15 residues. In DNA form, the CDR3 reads TGCGCCAGCAGCCAGGACTCAGATTTTAAAAACATTCAGTACTTC. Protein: CASSQDSDFKNIQYF.

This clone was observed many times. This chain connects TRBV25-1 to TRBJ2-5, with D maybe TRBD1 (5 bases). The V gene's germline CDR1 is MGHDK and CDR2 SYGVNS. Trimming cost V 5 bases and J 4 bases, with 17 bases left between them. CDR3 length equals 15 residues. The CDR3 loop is CASSLAGKPGETQYF. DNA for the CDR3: TGTGCCAGCAGTCTGGCAGGGAAACCGGGAGAGACCCAGTACTTC.

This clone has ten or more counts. DNA for the CDR3: TGTGCCAGCAGCCAAGGGACTAGCGGGTCCTACAATGAGCAGTTCTTC. Its protein is CASSQGTSGSYNEQFF. The chain has TRBV4-2 and TRBJ2-1; 11 bases are shared with TRBD2. The CDR3 has 16 amino acids. The junction had 0 bases not matched to a gene; V was cut back by 1 base and J by 1 base. Germline V gives CDR1 LGHNA, CDR2 YNFKEQ.

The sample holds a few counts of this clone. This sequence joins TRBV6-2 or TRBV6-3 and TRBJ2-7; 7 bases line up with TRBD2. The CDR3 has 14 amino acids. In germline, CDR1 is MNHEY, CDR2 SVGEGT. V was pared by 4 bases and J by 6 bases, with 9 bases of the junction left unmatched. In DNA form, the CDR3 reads TGTGCCAGCAGTTTCGGCGGGGGTGCATTCGAGCAGTACTTC. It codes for CASSFGGGAFEQYF.

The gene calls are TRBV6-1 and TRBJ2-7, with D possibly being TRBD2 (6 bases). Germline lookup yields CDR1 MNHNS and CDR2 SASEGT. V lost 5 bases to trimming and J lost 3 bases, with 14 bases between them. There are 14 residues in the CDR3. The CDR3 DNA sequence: TGTGCCAGCAGTTGTACTAGCATCGACTACGAGCAGTACTTC. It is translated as CASSCTSIDYEQYF.